The TCR beta chain under discussion was sequenced for a study of neurological immune-mediated disorders. Synthesis of cDNA used 5'RACE (with 10-nucleotide random UMIs). Using its own MiXCR run on the 5' RACE reads, TCRdb lists one record per CDR3 protein. This sample has fewer than 110,000 distinct CDR3 sequences, with 11% found just once. Trimming left V 5 bases short and J 0 bases short, with 12 bases between. CDR3 size: 14 residues. Germline lookup yields CDR1 SGHRS and CDR2 YFSETQ. Time point described: longitudinal time-point 3. This clonotype was counted ten times or more. The antigen remains unidentified. Whole-study findings and limits: Across subjects, expanded clones had no CDR3 amino acid sequences in common, pointing to private repertoires in all groups. The greatest degree of TCR clonal expansion was observed in HTLV-1-associated myelopathy, with the lowest in multiple sclerosis, below that of healthy controls.

The TCR comes from a female donor with HTLV-1-associated myelopathy (HAM/TSP). The sequenced sample consisted of PBMCs. This rearrangement joins TRBV5-1 to TRBJ2-7; D gene ambiguous. CDR3 amino acids: CASSLKGSSYEQYF. Here the CDR3 DNA reads TGCGCCAGCAGTCTTAAAGGAAGCTCCTACGAGCAGTACTTC.